This T cell receptor beta chain was sequenced during a study of T cell changes during pregnancy in multiple sclerosis. Sequencing was performed with immunoSEQ multiplex PCR; in TCRdb, only in-frame clones are kept and a portion is missing. Among 20,000 to 25,000 clones listed, roughly 90% were seen once. Germline V lookup: CDR1 PRHDT, CDR2 FYEKMQ (reference sequence). Trimming cost V 3 bases and J 2 bases, with 2 bases left between them. This CDR3 has 11 amino acids. This sequence was found in a female donor with multiple sclerosis, enrolled in a pregnancy study. V and J are TRBV13 and TRBJ2-7; unclear D gene. The sample was CD8+ T cells from peripheral blood mononuclear cells, taken after pregnancy. CDR3 loop: CASSFAYEQYF. For the CDR3, the DNA is TGTGCCAGCAGCTTCGCCTACGAGCAGTACTTC. Using reference TRBV13 and TRBJ2-7 for the parts outside the CDR3, the full variable domain is AAGVIQSPRHLIKEKRETATLKCYPIPRHDTVYWYQQGPGQDPQFLISFYEKMQSDKGSIPDRFSAQQFSDYHSELNMSSLELGDSALYFCASSFAYEQYFGPGTRLTVT.